What follows is one T cell receptor (beta chain) and its context. CDR1 is SGHRS and CDR2 is YFSETQ in the germline V gene. Trimming pared 6 bases from V and 3 bases from J, leaving 16 bases between. The CDR3 length is 15 residues. The sample belongs to a study of identical twins. TCRdb reanalysed the 5' RACE reads using MiXCR and keeps one entry per CDR3 protein. Seen here are 1.5 million to 2 million distinct CDR3 sequences, 32% observed once, and the top ten hold over 0.25%. The sequenced sample consisted of cord blood. The chain recombines TRBV5-1 with TRBJ2-1; possibly TRBD2 for D (6 bases). This TCR came from a newborn girl in good health. The CDR3 DNA is TGCGCCAGCACTGTAGTAGCGGAACGCTACAATGAGCAGTTCTTC. It translates to CASTVVAERYNEQFF. Combining the CDR3 with reference TRBV5-1 and TRBJ2-1 gives the whole variable domain KAGVTQTPRYLIKTRGQQVTLSCSPISGHRSVSWYQQTPGQGLQFLFEYFSETQRNKGNFPGRFSGRQFSNSRSEMNVSTLELGDSALYLCASTVVAERYNEQFFGPGTRLTVL.